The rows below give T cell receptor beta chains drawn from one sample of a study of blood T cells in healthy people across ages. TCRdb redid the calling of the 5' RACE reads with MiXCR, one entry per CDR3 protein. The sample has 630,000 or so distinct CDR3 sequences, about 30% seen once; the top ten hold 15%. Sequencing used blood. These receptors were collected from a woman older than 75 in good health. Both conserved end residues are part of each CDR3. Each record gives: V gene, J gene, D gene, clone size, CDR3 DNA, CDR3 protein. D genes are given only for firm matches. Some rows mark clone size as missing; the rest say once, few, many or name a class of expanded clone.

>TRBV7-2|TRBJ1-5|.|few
TGTGCCAGCAGCGGACGCTTGGGCCGCCAGCCCCAGCATTTT
CASSGRLGRQPQHF
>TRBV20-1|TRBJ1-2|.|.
TGCAGTGCCCCCGGGGCCTTGGTTAACTATGGCTACACCTTC
CSAPGALVNYGYTF
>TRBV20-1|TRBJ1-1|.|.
TGCAGTGCTAGAGATGGGCCTTCGGGTACTGAAGCTTTCTTT
CSARDGPSGTEAFF
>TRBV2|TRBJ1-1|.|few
TGTGCCAGCAGTGGACGGCCGAACACTGAAGCTTTCTTT
CASSGRPNTEAFF
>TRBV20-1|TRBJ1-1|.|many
TGCAGTGCTAGGGACCGAAGGAACACTGAAGCTTTCTTT
CSARDRRNTEAFF
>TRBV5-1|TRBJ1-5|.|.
TGCGCCAGCAGCTTGACTTGGGGGGAGAATCAGCCCCAGCATTTT
CASSLTWGENQPQHF
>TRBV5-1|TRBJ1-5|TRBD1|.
TGCGCCAGCAGCTTGGGGACAGGGGCCCACCCCCAGCATTTT
CASSLGTGAHPQHF
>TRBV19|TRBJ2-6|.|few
TGTGCCAGTAGTATCGGGGCTGGGGCCAACGTCCTGACTTTC
CASSIGAGANVLTF
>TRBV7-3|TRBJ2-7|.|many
TGTGCCAGCAGCTTAAAAGGGGCAAAGTTGGACGAGCAGTACTTC
CASSLKGAKLDEQYF
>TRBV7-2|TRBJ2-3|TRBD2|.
TGTGCCAGCGAGACGGGGGGAAGGACAGATACGCAGTATTTT
CASETGGRTDTQYF
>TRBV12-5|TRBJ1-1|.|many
TGTGCTAGTGGAATGGGCGGGACTGAAGCTTTCTTT
CASGMGGTEAFF
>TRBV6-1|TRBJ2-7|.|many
TGTGCCAGCAGTGAAATCAGGAGCTCCAGCTCCTACGAGCAGTACTTC
CASSEIRSSSSYEQYF
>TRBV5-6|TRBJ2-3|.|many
TGTGCCAGCAGCTTTGCAGGGGGCACAGATACGCAGTATTTT
CASSFAGGTDTQYF
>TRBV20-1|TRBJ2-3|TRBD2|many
TGCAGTGCTAGAGAGCCTAGCGGGGGGCCACAACCTTTCGATACGCAGTATTTT
CSAREPSGGPQPFDTQYF
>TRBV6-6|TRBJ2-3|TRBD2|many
TGTGCCAGCAAGCGGGGGGGCCCAGATACGCAGTATTTT
CASKRGGPDTQYF
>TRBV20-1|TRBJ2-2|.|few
TGCAGTGCTAGGGACAGAAACACCGGGGAGCTGTTTTTT
CSARDRNTGELFF
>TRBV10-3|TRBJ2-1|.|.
.
CAIGEFGSGGSEQFF
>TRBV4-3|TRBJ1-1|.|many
TGCGCCAGCGGTTTTGACGTGAACACTGAAGCTTTCTTT
CASGFDVNTEAFF
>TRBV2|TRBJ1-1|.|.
TGTGCCAGCAGATACGCCAGGGTTGGGAACACTGAAGCTTTCTTT
CASRYARVGNTEAFF
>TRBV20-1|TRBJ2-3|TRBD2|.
TGCAGTGCTAGTAGCGGGGTTAACACAGATACGCAGTACTTT
CSASSGVNTDTQYF
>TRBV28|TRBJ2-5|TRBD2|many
TGTGCCACCAGGACTAGCGGGAAAGAGACCCAGTACTTC
CATRTSGKETQYF
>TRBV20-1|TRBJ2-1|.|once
TGCAGTGCTAGAGGCCAAAATGGGGATTATGAGCAGTTCTTC
CSARGQNGDYEQFF
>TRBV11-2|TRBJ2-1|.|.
TGTGCCAGCAGCTTAGTACGACAGCTCAATGAGCAGTTCTTC
CASSLVRQLNEQFF
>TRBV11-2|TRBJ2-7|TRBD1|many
TGTGCCAGCAGCTGGACAGGCTCCTACGAGCAGTACTTC
CASSWTGSYEQYF
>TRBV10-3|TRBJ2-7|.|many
TGTGCCATCAGTGAGTTTAACGAGCAGTACTTC
CAISEFNEQYF
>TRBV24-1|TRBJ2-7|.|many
TGTGCCACCAGTCGTGGGGATCCAAACGAGCAGTACTTC
CATSRGDPNEQYF
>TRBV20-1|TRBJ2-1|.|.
TGCAGTGCTGGCCTTAACGGGAATGAGCAGTTCTTC
CSAGLNGNEQFF
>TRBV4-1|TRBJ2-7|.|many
TGCGCCAGCAGCCAAGAACCCTTGGACCCCCAGTCTGGCTCCTACGAGCAGTACTTC
CASSQEPLDPQSGSYEQYF
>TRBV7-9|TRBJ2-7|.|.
TGTGCCAGCAGCGACCGGACTGGATTCAGGGACGAGCAGTACTTC
CASSDRTGFRDEQYF
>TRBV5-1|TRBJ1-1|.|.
TGCGCCAGCAGGCAGGAGGTGAGCACTGAAGCTCTCTTT
CASRQEVSTEALF
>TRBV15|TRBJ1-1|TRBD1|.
TGTGCCACCAGCAGAGTGGCGGGGACAGTGAACACTGAAGCTTTCTTT
CATSRVAGTVNTEAFF
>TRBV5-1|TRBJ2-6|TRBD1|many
TGCGCCAGCAGCTTGGGCCCGGGACAGATAAGCTCTGGGGCCAACGTCCTGACTTTC
CASSLGPGQISSGANVLTF
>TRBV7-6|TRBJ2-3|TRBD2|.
TGTGCCAGCAGCTTAACTAGCGGGGATGGGAATACGCAGTATTTT
CASSLTSGDGNTQYF
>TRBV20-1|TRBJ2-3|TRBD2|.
TGCAGTGCGGCTGGGACTAGCGGCACAGATACGCAGTATTTT
CSAAGTSGTDTQYF
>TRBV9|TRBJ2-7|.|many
TGTGCCAGCAGCGCCCAGGGGGGGCACTACGAGCAGTACTTC
CASSAQGGHYEQYF
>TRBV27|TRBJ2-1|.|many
TGTGCCAGCAGGACTCTCTGGAGCTCCTACAATGAGCAGTTCTTC
CASRTLWSSYNEQFF
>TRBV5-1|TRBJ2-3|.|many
TGCGCCAGCAGCTTGGGGTCAAACCCCACGACAGATACGCAGTATTTT
CASSLGSNPTTDTQYF
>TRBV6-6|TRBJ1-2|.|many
TGTGCCAGCAGCTTCCAACCGGGGGCGGACTATGGCTACACCTTC
CASSFQPGADYGYTF
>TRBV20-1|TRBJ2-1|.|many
TGCAGTGCTAGCTTTAGTTACAATGAGCAGTTCTTC
CSASFSYNEQFF
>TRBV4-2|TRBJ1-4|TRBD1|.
TGTGCCAGCAGCCCCGGGACAGGGACGATACTGTTTTTT
CASSPGTGTILFF
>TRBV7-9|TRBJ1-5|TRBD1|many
TGTGCCAGCTCACTGGCAGGGGGGCAGCCCCAGCATTTT
CASSLAGGQPQHF
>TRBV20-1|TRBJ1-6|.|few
TGCAGTGCCCGGGATGAGGGGGGGACTTCACCCCTCCACTTT
CSARDEGGTSPLHF
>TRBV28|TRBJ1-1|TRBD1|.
TGTGCCAGCACACGGTCGGGAGGACAGGGGGCGAGAGCTTTCTTT
CASTRSGGQGARAFF
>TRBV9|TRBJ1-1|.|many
TGTGCCAGCAGCGCGGGGGGGGGTGACACTGAAGCTTTCTTT
CASSAGGGDTEAFF
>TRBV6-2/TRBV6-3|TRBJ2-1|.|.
TGTGCCAGCAGTTTGACCGACACGAATGAGCAGTTCTTC
CASSLTDTNEQFF